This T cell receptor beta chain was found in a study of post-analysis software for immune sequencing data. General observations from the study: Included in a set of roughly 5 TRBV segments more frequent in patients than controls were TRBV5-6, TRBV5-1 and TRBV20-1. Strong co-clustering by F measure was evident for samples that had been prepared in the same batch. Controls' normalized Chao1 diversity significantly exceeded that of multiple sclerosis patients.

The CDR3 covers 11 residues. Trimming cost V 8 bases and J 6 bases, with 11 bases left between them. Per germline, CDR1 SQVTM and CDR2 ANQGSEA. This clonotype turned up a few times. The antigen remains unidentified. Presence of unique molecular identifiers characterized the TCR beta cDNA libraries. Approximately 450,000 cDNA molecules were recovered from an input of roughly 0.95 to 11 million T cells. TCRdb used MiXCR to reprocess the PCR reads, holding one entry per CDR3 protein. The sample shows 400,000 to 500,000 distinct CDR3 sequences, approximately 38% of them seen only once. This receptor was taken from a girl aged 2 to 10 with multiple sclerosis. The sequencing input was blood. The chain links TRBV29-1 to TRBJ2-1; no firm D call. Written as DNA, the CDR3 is TGCAGCATTCCCTATACCAATGAGCAGTTCTTC. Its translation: CSIPYTNEQFF.